The clone carrying this TCR beta chain has just one count. Its antigen is not known. Time point reported: week 11, during vaccination. The content of each vaccine dose was 300 ug of mutant IDH1 20-mer peptide, and topical imiquimod accompanied it. The CDR3 is 14 amino acids. Per the germline V gene, CDR1 is SNHLY and CDR2 is FYNNEI. The V and J ends lost 3 bases and 1 base respectively, with 9 bases between them. This record belongs to a study of a mutant IDH1 vaccine in newly diagnosed glioma. Background on the study: Receipt of radiotherapy, temozolomide, or both preceded the study, and most received both.

Study-wide findings and caveats: Of all patients, 85% to 95% showed vaccine-induced immune responses.

Clones were sequenced by immunoSEQ multiplex PCR, and TCRdb holds only the in-frame ones, with some missing. In the table there are about 25,000 clones, around 77% of which are singletons. The chain is built from TRBV2 and TRBJ1-2, with D maybe TRBD1 (5 bases). The sequencing used PBMCs, collected from a glioma patient whose treatment included an IDH1 peptide vaccine. This clonotype originated in a woman younger than 30 with glioma. This CDR3 reads CASSEARDNYGYTF. Written as DNA, the CDR3 is TGTGCCAGCAGTGAGGCCAGGGATAACTATGGCTACACCTTC. The full variable domain, rest sourced from reference TRBV2 and TRBJ1-2, is EPEVTQTPSHQVTQMGQEVILRCVPISNHLYFYWYRQILGQKVEFLVSFYNNEISEKSEIFDDQFSVERPDGSNFTLKIRSTKLEDSAMYFCASSEARDNYGYTFGSGTRLTVV.